This TCR beta chain was sequenced in a study of T cell responses to AZD1222 COVID-19 vaccine. Study-level points and caveats: Recipients of AZD1222 seropositive at baseline numbered only 5 or 6.

The method was immunoSEQ multiplex PCR; TCRdb's version includes in-frame clones alone and lacks a portion of them. Here the sample spans 55,000 to 65,000 clones, 80% being singletons. The germline V gene encodes CDR1 SSHAT and CDR2 FNYEAQ (reference sequence). This CDR3 spans 18 amino acids. V was trimmed by 4 bases and J by 5 bases, leaving 21 bases between them. In the case of this clone: Its antigen is unknown.

Here the sequenced sample was peripheral blood, taken 28 days after the second AZD1222 dose. This clonotype was sampled from an adult who received the AZD1222 COVID-19 vaccine. The chain uses TRBV7-7 and TRBJ1-6; D gene uncertain. CDR3 bases: TGTGCCAGCAGCTACCCGGGCCCGAAACTGGAGGATAATTCACCCCTCCACTTT. It translates to CASSYPGPKLEDNSPLHF.